This T cell receptor beta chain was recovered during a study of response to subunit inactivated influenza vaccine. Study findings and constraints: Researchers suggested that each seasonal influenza vaccination recruits few new T cells.

V was shortened by 4 bases and J by 5 bases, with 14 bases between the two germline ends. The CDR3 has 13 amino acids. In germline, CDR1 is SQVTM, CDR2 ANQGSEA. MiXCR, run by TCRdb on the RT-PCR reads, gives a single entry per CDR3 protein. The data contain 700,000 to 900,000 distinct CDR3 sequences, 21% of them singletons. Regarding this clonotype: The target antigen is unknown.

Sequenced material: PBMCs from blood, taken roughly 5 days after vaccination. The sequence was collected from a man in his forties or fifties who received an inactivated influenza vaccine. V gene TRBV29-1 combines with J gene TRBJ1-2; D call uncertain. CDR3 loop: CSVVPGEGYGYTF. The CDR3, as DNA: TGCAGCGTTGTCCCGGGAGAGGGTTATGGCTACACCTTC. The variable domain in full, completed from reference TRBV29-1 and TRBJ1-2, reads SAVISQKPSRDICQRGTSLTIQCQVDSQVTMMFWYRQQPGQSLTLIATANQGSEATYESGFVIDKFPISRPNLTFSTLTVSNMSPEDSSIYLCSVVPGEGYGYTFGSGTRLTVV.